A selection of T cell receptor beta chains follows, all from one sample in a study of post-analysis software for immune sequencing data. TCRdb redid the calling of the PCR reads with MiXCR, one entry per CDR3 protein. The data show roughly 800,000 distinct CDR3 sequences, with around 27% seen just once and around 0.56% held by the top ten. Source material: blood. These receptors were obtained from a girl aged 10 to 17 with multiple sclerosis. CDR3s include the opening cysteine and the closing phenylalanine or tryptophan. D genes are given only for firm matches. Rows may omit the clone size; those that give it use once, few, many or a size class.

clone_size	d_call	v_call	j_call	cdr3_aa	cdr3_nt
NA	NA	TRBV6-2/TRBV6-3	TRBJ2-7	CASSYSRRGEQYF	TGTGCCAGCAGTTACTCGCGGCGAGGAGAGCAGTACTTC
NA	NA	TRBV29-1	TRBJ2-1	CSVESRQGNEQFF	TGCAGCGTTGAATCCAGGCAGGGGAATGAGCAGTTCTTC
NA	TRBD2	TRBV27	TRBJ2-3	CASSQLAGGGVDTQYF	TGTGCCAGCAGTCAACTAGCGGGAGGAGGCGTAGATACGCAGTATTTT
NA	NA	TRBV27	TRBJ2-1	CASSSPPYNEQFF	TGTGCCAGCAGTTCCCCGCCCTACAATGAGCAGTTCTTC
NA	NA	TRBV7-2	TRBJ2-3	CASSLAPFSTDTQYF	TGTGCCAGCAGTTTAGCGCCCTTCTCCACAGATACGCAGTATTTT
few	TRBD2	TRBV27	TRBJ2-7	CASSSLTSGGLYEQYF	TGTGCCAGCAGTTCATTGACTAGCGGGGGGCTTTACGAGCAGTACTTC
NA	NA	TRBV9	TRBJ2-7	CASSVGRGPYEQYF	TGTGCCAGCAGCGTAGGTCGAGGGCCCTACGAGCAGTACTTC
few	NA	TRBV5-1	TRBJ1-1	CASSFNPRYTEAFF	TGCGCCAGCAGCTTCAATCCCAGGTACACTGAAGCTTTCTTT
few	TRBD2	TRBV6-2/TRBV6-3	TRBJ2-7	CASSYVGGSPSEQYF	TGTGCCAGCAGTTACGTCGGCGGGAGCCCTTCAGAGCAGTACTTC
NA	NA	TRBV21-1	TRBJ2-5	CASSNSRGHWGSGQYF	TGTGCCAGCAGCAACTCCCGAGGGCACTGGGGCAGTGGCCAGTACTTC
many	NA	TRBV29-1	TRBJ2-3	CSAGGQYTDTQYF	TGCAGCGCGGGGGGACAGTACACAGATACGCAGTATTTT
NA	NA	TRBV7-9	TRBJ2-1	CASSLRDGESNEQFF	TGTGCCAGCAGCCTCCGGGACGGAGAAAGCAATGAGCAGTTCTTC
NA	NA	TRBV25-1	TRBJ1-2	CASSGTSSGYTF	TGTGCCAGCAGTGGGACTTCGTCTGGCTACACCTTC
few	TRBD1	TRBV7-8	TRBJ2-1	CASSMRQGGVNEQFF	TGTGCCAGCAGCATGAGACAGGGGGGGGTCAATGAGCAGTTCTTC
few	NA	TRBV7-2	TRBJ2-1	CASSYGSAYNEQFF	TGTGCCAGCAGCTACGGGAGCGCCTACAATGAGCAGTTCTTC
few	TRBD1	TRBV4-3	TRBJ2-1	CASSRDRGLGYNEQFF	TGCGCCAGCAGCCGCGACAGGGGGCTTGGCTACAATGAGCAGTTCTTC
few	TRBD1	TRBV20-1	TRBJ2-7	CSAVRQGVGEQYF	TGCAGTGCTGTAAGACAGGGGGTGGGGGAGCAGTACTTC
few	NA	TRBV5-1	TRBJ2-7	CASSGGTLQEAQYF	TGCGCCAGCAGCGGGGGGACTTTACAAGAGGCCCAGTACTTC
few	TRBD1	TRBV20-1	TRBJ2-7	CSARDPKKTGPYNEQYF	TGCAGTGCTAGAGATCCGAAAAAGACAGGGCCCTACAATGAGCAGTACTTC
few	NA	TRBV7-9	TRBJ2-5	CASSLHQGFEETQYF	TGTGCCAGCAGCCTACACCAGGGCTTTGAAGAGACCCAGTACTTC
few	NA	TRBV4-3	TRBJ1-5	CASSQELGSNQPQHF	TGCGCCAGCAGCCAGGAATTGGGGTCCAATCAGCCCCAGCATTTT
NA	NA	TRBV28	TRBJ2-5	CASSTLQETQYF	TGTGCCAGCTCTACCCTCCAAGAGACCCAGTACTTC
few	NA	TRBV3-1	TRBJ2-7	CASSQDWASYEQYF	TGTGCCAGCAGCCAAGATTGGGCCTCCTACGAGCAGTACTTC
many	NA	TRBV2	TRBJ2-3	CASSERGSHPDTQYF	TGTGCCAGCAGTGAGAGGGGCAGCCACCCCGATACGCAGTATTTT
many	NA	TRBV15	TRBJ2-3	CATSSTDTQYF	TGTGCCACCAGCAGTACGGATACGCAGTATTTT
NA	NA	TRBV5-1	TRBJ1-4	CASSTTTGPQEKLFF	TGCGCCAGCAGCACCACCACAGGGCCGCAGGAAAAACTGTTTTTT
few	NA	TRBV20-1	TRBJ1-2	CSAVPWQGNYGYTF	TGCAGTGCAGTCCCGTGGCAAGGAAACTATGGCTACACCTTC
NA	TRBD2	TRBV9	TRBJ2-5	CASSPSLAGVLLNEQYF	TGTGCCAGCAGCCCCTCTCTAGCGGGAGTTCTCCTCAATGAGCAGTACTTC
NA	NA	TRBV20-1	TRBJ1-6	CSAREPQGHNSPLHF	TGCAGTGCTAGAGAGCCACAGGGCCATAATTCACCCCTCCACTTT
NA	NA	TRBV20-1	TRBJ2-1	CSVPGLPIPSSYNEQFF	TGCAGTGTCCCGGGACTGCCAATCCCTAGCTCCTACAATGAGCAGTTCTTC
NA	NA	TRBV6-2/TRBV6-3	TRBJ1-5	CASSPVYSNQPQHF	TGTGCCAGCAGTCCAGTCTATAGCAATCAGCCCCAGCATTTT
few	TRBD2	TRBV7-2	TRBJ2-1	CASSLRRLAAYNEQFF	TGTGCCAGCAGCTTACGTCGGCTAGCGGCTTACAATGAGCAGTTCTTC
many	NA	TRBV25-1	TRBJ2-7	CASHRDGNYEQYF	TGTGCCAGCCACCGGGACGGAAACTACGAGCAGTACTTC